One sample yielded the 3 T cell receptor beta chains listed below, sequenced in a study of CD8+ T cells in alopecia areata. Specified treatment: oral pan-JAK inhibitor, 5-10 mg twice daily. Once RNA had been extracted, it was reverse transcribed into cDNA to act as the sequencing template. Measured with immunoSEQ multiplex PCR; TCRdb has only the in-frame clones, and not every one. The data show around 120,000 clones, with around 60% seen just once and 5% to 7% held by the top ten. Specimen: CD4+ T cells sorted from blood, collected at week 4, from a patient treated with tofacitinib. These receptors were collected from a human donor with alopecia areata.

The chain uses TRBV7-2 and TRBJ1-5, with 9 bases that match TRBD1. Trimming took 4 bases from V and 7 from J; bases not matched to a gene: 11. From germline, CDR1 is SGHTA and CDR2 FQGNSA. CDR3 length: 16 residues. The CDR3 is CASSSLVGQGRQPQHF. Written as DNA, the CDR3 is TGTGCCAGCAGCTCTTTAGTGGGACAGGGTCGCCAGCCCCAGCATTTT.

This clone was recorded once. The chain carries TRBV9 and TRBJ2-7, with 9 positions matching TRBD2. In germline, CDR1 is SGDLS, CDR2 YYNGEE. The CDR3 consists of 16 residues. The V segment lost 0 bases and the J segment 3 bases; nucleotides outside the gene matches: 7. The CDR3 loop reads CASSVGASGGFYEQYF. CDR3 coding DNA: TGTGCCAGCAGCGTAGGGGCAAGCGGGGGGTTCTACGAGCAGTACTTC.

CDR3 in DNA: TGTGCCAGCAGCGTAGCCGGGGACCGGAGAGAAAAACTGTTTTTT. It yields the protein CASSVAGDRREKLFF. The chain links TRBV9 to TRBJ1-4; tentative D call: TRBD1 (5 bases). Germline V CDR1 and CDR2: SGDLS, YYNGEE. With 0 bases removed from V and 8 bases from J, the gap between germline ends came to 14 bases. CDR3 size: 15 residues.